The 11 T cell receptor beta chains listed next were all sequenced from one sample in a study of long-term antiretroviral therapy in people with HIV (dated 2022 in TCRdb). The immunoSEQ hsTCRB v3.0 assay was used at survey level resolution to sequence the TRB variable region. Entries here come from immuneACCESS through TCRdb and include only in-frame sequences with V and J called. Some clones fail to appear in such tables; in the studies checked, an unresolved V gene covers under half of the shortfall, and the cause of the remainder is unknown. The sample contains around 12,000 clones, roughly 90% of them found a single time. The ten largest clonotypes hold under 25% of the sample. Sequenced here: unsorted PBMCs, sampled 2.1 years after starting antiretroviral therapy. The receptors were sampled from a woman in her forties with HIV.

In this sample, this clone turned up a few times. CDR3 sequence (DNA): TGTGCCAGCTCTTTGGGGACTAACTATGGCTACACCTTC. Amino acids: CASSLGTNYGYTF. The chain recombines TRBV25-1 with TRBJ1-2; D remains ambiguous. Between the trimmed V and J ends, which lost 8 bases and 0 bases, there was a span of 10 bases. Germline lookup yields CDR1 MGHDK and CDR2 SYGVNS. This CDR3 has 13 residues.

The gene calls are TRBV27 and TRBJ2-7; 11 bases map to TRBD1. The CDR3 is made up of 13 amino acids. With 3 bases clipped from V and 6 bases from J, the junction kept 1 base outside the gene matches. Per the germline V gene, CDR1 is MNHEY and CDR2 is SMNVEV (reference sequence). The CDR3 sequence: CASSFGQGAEQYF. The CDR3 nucleotides read TGTGCCAGCAGTTTTGGACAGGGGGCCGAGCAGTACTTC.

The V and J genes are TRBV6-1 and TRBJ2-7; weak D call: TRBD2 (5 bases). V lost 6 bases and J lost 2, with 17 bases in between. Germline V gives CDR1 MNHNS, CDR2 SASEGT. This CDR3 region has 15 residues. The CDR3 DNA is TGTGCCAGCAGGGGTGGTGGAGCGGCCACCTACGAGCAGTACTTC. As protein: CASRGGGAATYEQYF.

The rearrangement joins TRBV6-5 to TRBJ1-2; D is perhaps TRBD1 (6 bases). The V end lost 4 bases, the J end lost 8 bases, and 11 bases lay between the germline ends. Germline loops: CDR1 MNHEY, CDR2 SVGAGI. The CDR3 length is 12 residues. The CDR3, as DNA: TGTGCCAGCAGTTCTGGGACATACGGCTACACCTTC. Its protein product is CASSSGTYGYTF.

The chain combines TRBV7-8 with TRBJ2-5; 11 bases are a match to TRBD2. The CDR3 consists of 17 residues. CDR1 is SGHVS and CDR2 is FQNEAQ in the germline V gene. V lost 2 bases and J lost 9; bases outside the gene matches: 14. The chain's CDR3 is CASSLSVVLAGGGAQYF. The CDR3 coding sequence is TGTGCCAGCAGCTTATCCGTGGTTCTAGCGGGGGGAGGGGCCCAGTACTTC. Full variable domain (rest looked up from reference TRBV7-8 and TRBJ2-5): GAGVSQSPRYKVAKRGQDVALRCDPISGHVSLFWYQQALGQGPEFLTYFQNEAQLDKSGLPSDRFFAERPEGSVSTLKIQRTQQEDSAVYLCASSLSVVLAGGGAQYFGPGTRLLVL.

V gene TRBV18 combines with J gene TRBJ2-2; a weak D match, TRBD2 (7 bases). Germline V gene sequence: CDR1 KGHSH, CDR2 LQKENI. Trimming cost V 1 base and J 0 bases, with 9 bases left between them. CDR3 size: 16 residues. Here the CDR3 reads CASSPRGGANTGELFF. CDR3 DNA sequence: TGTGCCAGCTCACCACGGGGGGGCGCGAACACCGGGGAGCTGTTTTTT.

This rearrangement joins TRBV5-1 to TRBJ2-1; D may correspond to TRBD1 or TRBD2 (5 bases each). Germline V gene lookup returns CDR1 SGHRS and CDR2 YFSETQ. Trimming removed 4 bases from V and 8 bases from J, with 13 bases in between. The CDR3 is 13 amino acids. The CDR3 nucleotides are TGCGCCAGCAGCATAGGGACGAACGATGAGCAGTTCTTC. The encoded protein is CASSIGTNDEQFF.

The chain recombines TRBV30 with TRBJ1-6, with D perhaps matching TRBD1 (6 bases). Trimming took off 3 bases at V and 2 bases at J, with 14 bases between the two ends. The CDR3 contains 16 residues. Germline loops: CDR1 GTSNPN, CDR2 SVGIG (reference sequence). CDR3 sequence: CAWSVEGGTYNSPLHF. CDR3 sequence (DNA): TGTGCCTGGAGCGTTGAGGGGGGAACCTATAATTCACCCCTCCACTTT.

The chain carries TRBV6-1 and TRBJ1-5, with D perhaps TRBD1 (5 bases). This CDR3 is 13 amino acids long. Germline values: CDR1 MNHNS, CDR2 SASEGT. V dropped 5 bases and J dropped 6 bases, with 11 bases sitting between them. This chain's CDR3 is CASSQDTIQPQHF. DNA of the CDR3: TGTGCCAGCAGTCAGGACACAATTCAGCCCCAGCATTTT.

This clone was recorded a few times. This chain uses TRBV7-9 with TRBJ1-6; unclear D gene. CDR3 length: 13 residues. From germline, CDR1 is SEHNR and CDR2 FQNEAQ (reference sequence). Trimming took off 1 base at V and 8 bases at J, with 6 bases between the two ends. The CDR3 is CASSLVSDSPLHF. The CDR3 DNA reads as TGTGCCAGCAGCTTAGTTTCAGATTCACCCCTCCACTTT. Filled out from reference TRBV7-9 and TRBJ1-6, the complete variable domain reads DTGVSQNPRHKITKRGQNVTFRCDPISEHNRLYWYRQTLGQGPEFLTYFQNEAQLEKSRLLSDRFSAERPKGSFSTLEIQRTEQGDSAMYLCASSLVSDSPLHFGNGTRLTVT.

This chain joins TRBV19 and TRBJ1-1; perhaps TRBD1 as D (5 bases). CDR3 size: 16 residues. Trimming left V 8 bases short and J 0 bases short, with 19 bases between. Germline CDR1 reads LNHDA; CDR2 reads SQIVND (reference sequence). Here the CDR3 reads CASSPGGAHMNTEAFF. Here the CDR3 DNA reads TGTGCCAGTTCCCCCGGCGGGGCACATATGAACACTGAAGCTTTCTTT.